This T cell receptor beta chain comes out of a study of OX40 agonist ivuxolimab in advanced cancers. Whole-study findings and limits: Certain nonresponding patients likewise had low normalized T-cell clonal expansion. In the expanded peripheral T cells, antigen specificity was never determined. Clonal expansion was among the lowest in partial responders at 0.1-3.0 mg/kg, especially CD8+.

Measured with immunoSEQ multiplex PCR; TCRdb has only the in-frame clones, and not every one. The sample records under 70,000 clones, more than 75% being singletons. V shed 0 bases and J 5 bases; nucleotides not matched to a gene: 6. Germline loops: CDR1 KGHSH, CDR2 LQKENI. There are 16 residues in the CDR3. In regard to this clone: Antigen unknown.

Specimen: CD4+ or CD8+ T cells sorted from blood, collected in a trial of the OX40 agonist ivuxolimab. The genes are TRBV18 and TRBJ2-3; 9 bases fit TRBD1. This sequence originates from an adult with an advanced solid tumor such as melanoma, head and neck, liver or kidney cancer. CDR3 sequence: CASSPPGGQGLDTQYF. CDR3 DNA: TGTGCCAGCTCACCACCAGGGGGACAGGGACTAGATACGCAGTATTTT.